One sample yielded the 23 T cell receptor beta chains listed below, sequenced in a study of blood T cell repertoires in COVID-19. Clones were read by immunoSEQ multiplex PCR, and TCRdb kept only the in-frame ones, dropping some. The top ten clones hold just under 6.5% of a sample with around 300,000 clones, around 89% of them seen once. Sequences were obtained from peripheral blood. All receptors come from a woman aged 45-65 years with COVID-19, enrolled during active disease.

The chain is built from TRBV5-6 and TRBJ1-2; 7 positions agree with TRBD1. J lost 4 bases, V lost 0 bases, and 6 bases had no gene match. This CDR3 is 15 amino acids long. Per the germline V gene, CDR1 is SGHDT and CDR2 is YYEEEE. The CDR3 sequence: CASSLDGGGVYGYTF. The CDR3 coding sequence is TGTGCCAGCAGCTTGGATGGAGGGGGCGTCTATGGCTACACCTTC.

The chain has TRBV18 and TRBJ1-1, with a possible D match to TRBD1 (5 bases). The CDR3 runs 17 residues. Germline lookup yields CDR1 KGHSH and CDR2 LQKENI. Trimming removed 3 bases from V and 3 bases from J, with 20 bases in between. CDR3 loop: CASSPQNIGAGYTEAFF. DNA of the CDR3: TGTGCCAGCTCACCCCAGAACATAGGGGCGGGGTACACTGAAGCTTTCTTT. The full variable domain, with the rest looked up from reference TRBV18 and TRBJ1-1, is NAGVMQNPRHLVRRRGQEARLRCSPMKGHSHVYWYRQLPEEGLKFMVYLQKENIIDESGMPKERFSAEFPKEGPSILRIQQVVRGDSAAYFCASSPQNIGAGYTEAFFGQGTRLTVV.

The table lists this clone with a few counts. The chain recombines TRBV4-3 with TRBJ2-7, with 8 bases lining up with TRBD1. Germline trimming cut 2 bases from V and 11 bases from J; bases unmatched to any gene: 8. This CDR3 comprises 13 residues. CDR1 and CDR2 (germline): LGHNA, YSLEER. Here the CDR3 reads CASSQSLTGAEYF. CDR3 DNA sequence: TGCGCCAGCAGCCAATCCCTGACAGGGGCGGAGTACTTC.

The chain recombines TRBV7-8 with TRBJ2-3; 7 bases are a match to TRBD2. Germline lookup yields CDR1 SGHVS and CDR2 FQNEAQ. With V trimmed by 5 bases and J by 1 base, 6 bases remained unmatched. The length of the CDR3 is 15 residues. In nucleotides, the CDR3 is TGTGCCAGCAGCCGAAGCGGGATCCGCACAGATACGCAGTATTTT. It encodes CASSRSGIRTDTQYF.

The rearrangement uses TRBV2 and TRBJ1-5, with a tentative D call TRBD1 (6 bases). The V gene's germline CDR1 is SNHLY and CDR2 FYNNEI. This CDR3 contains 13 residues. The V end lost 6 bases, the J end lost 4 bases, and 10 bases lay between the germline ends. The CDR3 DNA reads as TGTGCCAGCAGACGGGACACAAATCAGCCCCAGCATTTT. Amino acid sequence: CASRRDTNQPQHF.

This clone was detected a few times. This chain joins TRBV30 and TRBJ2-2; tentatively, D is TRBD1 (5 bases). This CDR3 is 13 amino acids long. V lost 8 bases and J 2 bases, leaving 12 bases between the germline ends. Germline V gene sequence: CDR1 GTSNPN, CDR2 SVGIG (reference sequence). The CDR3 nucleotides are TGTGCCGGGGCCGGGTTTAACACCGGGGAGCTGTTTTTT. It encodes CAGAGFNTGELFF. Together with reference TRBV30 and TRBJ2-2, the CDR3 gives the full variable domain: SQTIHQWPATLVQPVGSPLSLECTVEGTSNPNLYWYRQAAGRGLQLLFYSVGIGQISSEVPQNLSASRPQDRQFILSSKKLLLSDSGFYLCAGAGFNTGELFFGEGSRLTVL.

CDR3: CASKLIGTGLLEQYF. The CDR3 region has the DNA TGTGCCAGCAAACTGATAGGGACAGGTCTCCTCGAGCAGTACTTC. The chain has TRBV5-6 and TRBJ2-7; 8 bases are shared with TRBD1. Germline V gives CDR1 SGHDT, CDR2 YYEEEE. The CDR3 totals 15 residues. V shed 6 bases, J shed 6 bases, and the junction held 14 bases outside the gene matches. The entire variable domain, with the rest obtained from reference TRBV5-6 and TRBJ2-7, is as follows: DAGVTQSPTHLIKTRGQQVTLRCSPKSGHDTVSWYQQALGQGPQFIFQYYEEEERQRGNFPDRFSGHQFPNYSSELNVNALLLGDSALYLCASKLIGTGLLEQYFGPGTRLTVT.

The count of this clone is one. The chain carries TRBV19 and TRBJ1-1, with a possible D match to TRBD1 (5 bases). V shed 3 bases and J shed 6 bases, with 11 bases lying between them. This CDR3 is 13 amino acids long. From germline, CDR1 is LNHDA and CDR2 SQIVND (reference sequence). CDR3 nucleotide sequence: TGTGCCAGTAGTATCCTTCAGGGCCCTGAAGCTTTCTTT. Translation: CASSILQGPEAFF. Variable domain in full (rest from reference TRBV19 and TRBJ1-1): DGGITQSPKYLFRKEGQNVTLSCEQNLNHDAMYWYRQDPGQGLRLIYYSQIVNDFQKGDIAEGYSVSREKKESFPLTVTSAQKNPTAFYLCASSILQGPEAFFGQGTRLTVV.

V gene TRBV4-1 combines with J gene TRBJ2-3; possible D gene TRBD1, 6 bases. Germline V gene data show CDR1 as MGHRA and CDR2 as YSYEKL. The CDR3 length is 16 residues. The V end was cut by 1 base, the J end by 0 bases, with 11 bases between. CDR3 sequence: CASSQVIRGSTDTQYF. DNA for the CDR3: TGCGCCAGCAGCCAAGTGATCAGGGGAAGCACAGATACGCAGTATTTT.

V is TRBV13 and J is TRBJ2-7, with 15 nucleotides matching TRBD2. Germline CDR1 and CDR2: PRHDT and FYEKMQ (reference sequence). J gave up 3 bases and V 4 bases, and 4 bases lay outside the gene matches. The length of the CDR3 is 16 residues. The chain's CDR3 is CASSSGTSGRNYEQYF. For the CDR3, the DNA is TGTGCCAGCAGCTCGGGGACTAGCGGGAGGAACTACGAGCAGTACTTC.

The J gene is TRBJ2-1, the V gene TRBV2, with D tentatively TRBD2 (6 bases). Germline V gives CDR1 SNHLY, CDR2 FYNNEI. V was cut by 3 bases and J by 0 bases, with 18 bases left in between. The CDR3 is 18 amino acids. The CDR3 DNA reads TGTGCCAGCAGTGAGGGACTGCACACTTCTAGCTCCTACAATGAGCAGTTCTTC. Amino acids: CASSEGLHTSSSYNEQFF.

The rearrangement joins TRBV2 to TRBJ2-7; D is unclear. The germline V and J ends were trimmed by 4 bases and 2 bases, with 12 bases remaining between them. The germline CDR1 and CDR2 sequences are SNHLY and FYNNEI. The CDR3 has 14 amino acids. Here the CDR3 reads CASSAAGFPYEQYF. The CDR3 DNA sequence: TGTGCCAGCAGTGCGGCAGGTTTCCCCTACGAGCAGTACTTC. The full variable domain, with the rest looked up from reference TRBV2 and TRBJ2-7, is EPEVTQTPSHQVTQMGQEVILRCVPISNHLYFYWYRQILGQKVEFLVSFYNNEISEKSEIFDDQFSVERPDGSNFTLKIRSTKLEDSAMYFCASSAAGFPYEQYFGPGTRLTVT.

The J gene is TRBJ2-7, the V gene TRBV15; D possibly corresponds to TRBD2 (6 bases). Looked up from germline, CDR1 is LNHNV and CDR2 is YYDKDF (reference sequence). Trimming stripped 0 bases from V and 0 bases from J, with 9 bases between. This CDR3 spans 15 amino acids. The CDR3 reads CATSRDRLVSYEQYF. The CDR3 DNA follows: TGTGCCACCAGCAGAGACCGACTAGTCTCCTACGAGCAGTACTTC.

The chain joins TRBV4-2 to TRBJ1-1, with a tentative D call TRBD1 (6 bases). The V and J ends lost 4 bases and 1 base respectively, with 10 bases between them. CDR1 is LGHNA, CDR2 YNFKEQ, per germline. The CDR3 consists of 14 residues. The CDR3 nucleotides are TGTGCCAGCAGCCTCCGGGACAAGAACACTGAAGCTTTCTTT. Translated: CASSLRDKNTEAFF.

The chain links TRBV6-6 to TRBJ1-5, with D unresolved. Trimming took off 4 bases at V and 4 bases at J, with 11 bases between the two ends. CDR1 and CDR2 from the germline V gene are MNHNY and SVGAGI (reference sequence). The CDR3 loop spans 14 amino acids. The CDR3: CASSSSHINQPQHF. The DNA of the CDR3 is TGTGCCAGCAGTTCCTCCCACATTAATCAGCCCCAGCATTTT.

The rearrangement joins TRBV18 to TRBJ2-7; perhaps TRBD1 as D (5 bases). Germline CDR1 reads KGHSH; CDR2 reads LQKENI. The CDR3 consists of 13 residues. V dropped 5 bases and J dropped 6 bases, with 14 bases sitting between them. This CDR3 is CASSVGLLLEQYF. CDR3 nucleotide sequence: TGTGCCAGCTCAGTGGGGCTTCTCCTCGAGCAGTACTTC. The full variable domain, its missing parts supplied by reference TRBV18 and TRBJ2-7, is NAGVMQNPRHLVRRRGQEARLRCSPMKGHSHVYWYRQLPEEGLKFMVYLQKENIIDESGMPKERFSAEFPKEGPSILRIQQVVRGDSAAYFCASSVGLLLEQYFGPGTRLTVT.

This chain connects TRBV19 to TRBJ1-2; D uncertain. The CDR3 length is 15 residues. Germline CDR1 and CDR2: LNHDA and SQIVND (reference sequence). Trimming cost V 5 bases and J 4 bases, with 17 bases left between them. The CDR3 DNA reads as TGTGCCAGTAGTCCTCCTGCCGACACCATCTATGGCTACACCTTC. It yields the protein CASSPPADTIYGYTF. Full variable domain (remainder filled in from reference TRBV19 and TRBJ1-2): DGGITQSPKYLFRKEGQNVTLSCEQNLNHDAMYWYRQDPGQGLRLIYYSQIVNDFQKGDIAEGYSVSREKKESFPLTVTSAQKNPTAFYLCASSPPADTIYGYTFGSGTRLTVV.

About this clone: Other DNA sequences in the sample encode the same CDR3. The CDR3: CASSQVRETQYF. The CDR3 bases are TGTGCCAGCAGCCAAGTTCGAGAGACCCAGTACTTC. The chain has TRBV14 and TRBJ2-5, with unresolved D. CDR1 and CDR2 from the germline V gene are SGHDN and FVKESK. The CDR3 has 12 residues. Trimming removed 1 base from V and 4 bases from J, with 4 bases in between.

The chain links TRBV24-1 to TRBJ1-5; unclear D gene. Germline-derived CDR1 and CDR2 are KGHDR and SFDVKD. V lost 8 bases and J lost 4, with 11 bases in between. The CDR3 runs to 13 residues. CDR3 sequence: CATNPPRNQPQHF. The CDR3 nucleotides read TGTGCCACCAACCCCCCGAGGAATCAGCCCCAGCATTTT.

The genes are TRBV6-5 and TRBJ2-1; 10 nucleotides agree with TRBD1. The CDR3 consists of 15 residues. V lost 6 bases and J lost 10; bases outside the gene matches: 12. Germline values: CDR1 MNHEY, CDR2 SVGAGI. The CDR3 region has the DNA TGTGCCAGCAGGCGACCGGGACAGGGGTCTCGGGAGCAGTTCTTC. Protein: CASRRPGQGSREQFF.

The genes are TRBV3-1 (or the pseudogene TRBV3-2) and TRBJ1-1; possible D gene TRBD1, 6 bases. This CDR3 has 17 residues. V shed 3 bases and J shed 7 bases, with 24 bases lying between them. Germline values: CDR1 LGHDT, CDR2 YNNKEL (reference sequence). Here the CDR3 reads CASSHHIQGPNLLEAFF. The CDR3 nucleotides read TGTGCCAGCAGCCATCACATACAGGGACCAAATCTCCTTGAAGCTTTCTTT.

The V gene is TRBV7-9, the J gene TRBJ2-2; 9 bases fit TRBD1. Losses at the gene ends were 5 bases for V and 5 bases for J; bases not matched to a gene: 6. The CDR3 is 15 residues long. From germline, CDR1 is SEHNR and CDR2 FQNEAQ (reference sequence). Here the CDR3 reads CASSAGQGQTGELFF. CDR3 nucleotides: TGTGCCAGCAGCGCGGGACAGGGCCAAACCGGGGAGCTGTTTTTT.

This clone came up a few times. The J gene is TRBJ1-4, the V gene TRBV7-9; TRBD1 aligns across 9 bases. There are 16 residues in the CDR3. V was clipped by 5 bases and J by 4 bases; unmatched bases: 8. The V gene's germline CDR1 is SEHNR and CDR2 FQNEAQ (reference sequence). The CDR3 DNA sequence: TGTGCCAGCAGCCAGACCGGGACAGGGCTTAATGAAAAACTGTTTTTT. It specifies CASSQTGTGLNEKLFF.